Below are 27 T cell receptor beta chains sequenced from a single sample in a study of cytomegalovirus exposure and HLA in healthy donors. 13 Jbeta primers and 60 Vbeta primers were used for the PCR. Clones were sequenced by immunoSEQ multiplex PCR, and TCRdb holds only the in-frame ones, with some missing. The repertoire holds 150,000 to 200,000 clones, with roughly four fifths as singletons. The sequencing sample was made of PBMCs. These receptors were obtained from a man aged 50 to 59 in good health and CMV-seropositive.

The chain links TRBV2 to TRBJ1-1, with D possibly TRBD1 on 5 matching bases. This CDR3 has 13 residues. Germline values: CDR1 SNHLY, CDR2 FYNNEI. Trimming removed 10 bases at V and 4 bases at J, with 16 bases between. CDR3 DNA: TGTGCCACCGGGGGAGGGAGGGCCACTGAAGCTTTCTTT. The encoded protein is CATGGGRATEAFF.

The chain combines TRBV6-1 with TRBJ2-3, with 8 bases matching TRBD2. The germline V gene encodes CDR1 MNHNS and CDR2 SASEGT. Germline trimming cut 10 bases from V and 0 bases from J; bases unmatched to any gene: 6. This CDR3 has 14 residues. Written as DNA, the CDR3 is TGTGCCACCGCGACTAGCGAAAGCACAGATACGCAGTATTTT. It is translated as CATATSESTDTQYF.

This clone was recorded only once. J is TRBJ1-2 and V is TRBV27; D is possibly TRBD1 (6 bases). V shed 5 bases and J shed 6 bases, with 22 bases lying between them. The CDR3 is 16 residues long. Germline assignment: CDR1 MNHEY and CDR2 SMNVEV (reference sequence). This chain's CDR3 is CASSPQSLTGWHGYTF. The CDR3 DNA reads TGTGCCAGCAGTCCTCAGAGCCTTACAGGGTGGCATGGCTACACCTTC.

The chain is built from TRBV29-1 and TRBJ1-2, with D possibly TRBD1 on 6 matching bases. Germline V CDR1 and CDR2: SQVTM, ANQGSEA. The V and J ends lost 3 bases and 7 bases respectively, with 12 bases between them. The CDR3 spans 12 residues. The DNA for the CDR3 is TGCAGCGTTGACTTCCAGGGGTTTGGCTACACCTTC. This translates into CSVDFQGFGYTF.

The chain is built from TRBV27 and TRBJ2-5; the match to TRBD1 covers 10 bases. The J call is in doubt because the DNA end fits TRBJ2-7 better. Germline V gene data show CDR1 as MNHEY and CDR2 as SMNVEV (reference sequence). The CDR3 has 14 amino acids. CDR3 nucleotides: TGTGCCAGCAGTCCCGGACAGGGGGCCTACGAGCAGTACTTC. Translating gives CASSPGQGAYEQYF.

V and J are TRBV19 and TRBJ1-5; 8 bases agree with TRBD1. Per the germline V gene, CDR1 is LNHDA and CDR2 is SQIVND (reference sequence). The junction had 2 bases not matched to a gene; V was cut back by 7 bases and J by 0 bases. The CDR3 spans 14 residues. The CDR3 region is CASNDRGSNQPQHF. The CDR3 nucleotides read TGTGCCAGTAATGACAGGGGTAGCAATCAGCCCCAGCATTTT.

This clone was recorded only once. The V gene is TRBV12-2, the J gene TRBJ2-7; TRBD1, the D gene given by the table, was not confirmed from the DNA. TRBV12-2 is recorded as a pseudogene. The CDR3 is 10 residues long. The CDR3 DNA reads TGTGCACCACAGCCCTACGAGCAGTACTTC. It encodes CAPQPYEQYF.

V is TRBV4-3 and J is TRBJ1-6; 8 bases are a match to TRBD1. The germline V gene encodes CDR1 LGHNA and CDR2 YSLEER. CDR3 size: 15 residues. After removal of 2 bases from V and 6 bases from J, the junction contained 3 bases not matched to a gene. CDR3 in amino acids: CASSQPDRGNSPLHF. The CDR3 DNA is TGCGCCAGCAGCCAACCAGACAGGGGTAATTCACCCCTCCACTTT.

This clone was observed a handful of times. The chain employs TRBV5-4 and TRBJ1-5, with a tentative D call TRBD1 (6 bases). Germline assignment: CDR1 SGHNT and CDR2 YYREEE (reference sequence). Trimming left V 2 bases short and J 2 bases short, with 11 bases between. The CDR3 has 15 residues. For the CDR3, the DNA is TGTGCCAGCAGCTTAGGGGGTAGGCGCAATCAGCCCCAGCATTTT. The encoded protein is CASSLGGRRNQPQHF.

The CDR3 sequence: CASSLGGQSYEQYF. The CDR3 DNA follows: TGTGCCAGCAGCTTAGGGGGCCAGTCATACGAGCAGTACTTC. The J gene is TRBJ2-7, the V gene TRBV7-2; D is possibly TRBD1 (5 bases). There are 14 residues in the CDR3. The germline gives CDR1 SGHTA, CDR2 FQGNSA. Trimming cost V 1 base and J 4 bases, with 11 bases left between them.

For this clone: The sample contains more than one DNA sequence encoding this CDR3. The genes are TRBV4-2 and TRBJ1-4; D not certain. The CDR3 has 12 amino acids. V lost 0 bases and J 12 bases, leaving 8 bases between the germline ends. Germline values: CDR1 LGHNA, CDR2 YNFKEQ. The CDR3 reads CASSQDPRELFF. The CDR3 bases are TGTGCCAGCAGCCAAGATCCCCGGGAACTGTTTTTT.

The chain carries TRBV4-1 and TRBJ2-7, with 8 bases aligning to TRBD1. J lost 6 bases, V lost 0 bases, and 7 bases had no gene match. Germline V gene lookup returns CDR1 MGHRA and CDR2 YSYEKL. The CDR3 length is 15 residues. The CDR3 bases are TGCGCCAGCAGCCAAGAACAGGGGGTCCTGGGCGAGCAGTACTTC. This gives the protein CASSQEQGVLGEQYF.

The CDR3 region is CASSESFRLAGARNIQYF. The CDR3 nucleotides are TGTGCCAGCAGTGAGTCCTTTCGATTAGCGGGGGCACGAAACATTCAGTACTTC. The rearrangement joins TRBV2 to TRBJ2-4, with TRBD2 identical over 9 bases. The CDR3 is 18 residues long. V gave up 3 bases and J gave up 6 bases; unmatched junction bases: 15. Germline V gene lookup returns CDR1 SNHLY and CDR2 FYNNEI. The variable domain in full, with the rest retrieved from reference TRBV2 and TRBJ2-4, is EPEVTQTPSHQVTQMGQEVILRCVPISNHLYFYWYRQILGQKVEFLVSFYNNEISEKSEIFDDQFSVERPDGSNFTLKIRSTKLEDSAMYFCASSESFRLAGARNIQYFGAGTRLSVL.

This clone has just one count. CDR3 bases: TGCACCAGCAGCCAGGGACTAGCGGGGCTTCGTTGGTTC. It codes for CTSSQGLAGLRWF. The V and J genes are TRBV1 and TRBJ2-7; no DNA check was done on the table's D call, TRBD2. TRBV1 is designated a pseudogene. There are 13 residues in the CDR3.

The CDR3 loop is CASSLRIGSRNEQFF. The DNA of the CDR3 is TGTGCCAGCAGCTTGAGGATCGGGAGTAGGAATGAGCAGTTCTTC. This rearrangement joins TRBV5-6 to TRBJ2-1, with D possibly being TRBD2 (6 bases). Looked up from germline, CDR1 is SGHDT and CDR2 is YYEEEE. Trimming removed 1 base at V and 7 bases at J, with 15 bases between. The CDR3 runs 15 residues.

CDR3 sequence (DNA): TGTGCCAGTAGTTCCCGGGATCGAGGGGATACGCAGTATTTT. Amino acids: CASSSRDRGDTQYF. This chain connects TRBV19 to TRBJ2-3, with D possibly TRBD2 on 5 matching bases. The V gene lost 5 bases and the J gene lost 6 bases, with 15 bases spanning the gap. Looked up from germline, CDR1 is LNHDA and CDR2 is SQIVND (reference sequence). CDR3 length: 14 amino acids. Full variable domain (remainder filled in from reference TRBV19 and TRBJ2-3): DGGITQSPKYLFRKEGQNVTLSCEQNLNHDAMYWYRQDPGQGLRLIYYSQIVNDFQKGDIAEGYSVSREKKESFPLTVTSAQKNPTAFYLCASSSRDRGDTQYFGPGTRLTVL.

This clone showed up just a few times. The chain recombines TRBV6-5 with TRBJ1-2, with 11 bases that match TRBD1. The CDR3 spans 13 residues. Germline V gene data show CDR1 as MNHEY and CDR2 as SVGAGI. The V segment lost 6 bases and the J segment 6 bases; nucleotides outside the gene matches: 3. The CDR3 is CASRPGQGDGYTF. The CDR3, as DNA: TGTGCCAGCAGGCCGGGACAGGGGGATGGCTACACCTTC.

The CDR3 protein is CASSFAGTGELFF. CDR3 sequence (DNA): TGTGCCAGCAGTTTTGCGGGGACCGGGGAGCTGTTTTTT. The genes are TRBV28 and TRBJ2-2, with D possibly TRBD2 on 6 matching bases. Germline CDR1 is MDHEN and CDR2 is SYDVKM. The V gene lost 3 bases and the J gene lost 5 bases, with 7 bases spanning the gap. The CDR3 contains 13 residues.

This clone was seen more than once but under ten times. This chain links TRBV30 with TRBJ1-5; TRBD1 might be the D (5 bases). The germline V gene encodes CDR1 GTSNPN and CDR2 SVGIG (reference sequence). The CDR3 is 13 amino acids. Deletions cut 3 bases from V and 3 bases from J, with 9 bases between. CDR3 in DNA: TGTGCCTGGAGCGGGGGTTACAATCAGCCCCAGCATTTT. Its protein product is CAWSGGYNQPQHF.

This rearrangement joins TRBV7-9 to TRBJ1-6, with 8 bases that match TRBD1. Germline CDR1 SEHNR, CDR2 FQNEAQ (reference sequence). The CDR3 contains 17 residues. The V and J ends lost 7 bases and 0 bases, in that order; junction bases with no gene match: 8. This chain's CDR3 is CASTPGQGLSYNSPLHF. The CDR3 coding sequence is TGTGCCAGCACTCCTGGACAGGGCCTCTCCTATAATTCACCCCTCCACTTT.

This rearrangement joins TRBV21-1 to TRBJ2-3; the table's D call, TRBD1, has no DNA check behind it. TRBV21-1 represents a pseudogene. The CDR3 length is 18 residues. The CDR3 DNA reads as TGTGCCAGCAGCCCAGCAGGGATCCCCCGCGGCTGCACAGATACGCAGTATTTT. Residues: CASSPAGIPRGCTDTQYF.

Comments on this clone: Relative to the germline gene, one junction end is altered; a read error may explain this. This chain links TRBV29-1 with TRBJ1-1; the D gene is possibly TRBD1 (5 bases). CDR1 and CDR2 (germline): SQVTM, ANQGSEA. The CDR3 contains 14 residues. DNA of the CDR3: TGCAGCGTAGAAGCAGGGATCCTGAACACTGAAGCTTTCTTT. This codes for CSVEAGILNTEAFF. Full variable domain (remainder filled in from reference TRBV29-1 and TRBJ1-1): SAVISQKPSRDICQRGTSLTIQCQVDSQVTMMFWYRQQPGQSLTLIATANQGSEATYESGFVIDKFPISRPNLTFSTLTVSNMSPEDSSIYLCSVEAGILNTEAFFGQGTRLTVV.

V and J are TRBV21-1 and TRBJ1-4; TRBD1 is the table's D call and was not checked against the DNA. TRBV21-1 is shown as a pseudogene. CDR3 length: 13 amino acids. The CDR3: CARLGQSNEKLFF. CDR3 sequence (DNA): TGTGCCAGATTAGGACAGAGTAATGAAAAACTGTTTTTT.

The V and J genes are TRBV4-1 and TRBJ2-3, with 9 bases identical to TRBD1. This CDR3 has 16 amino acids. The J segment lost 4 bases and the V segment lost 0 bases, leaving 5 bases of the junction unmatched. Germline CDR1 reads MGHRA; CDR2 reads YSYEKL. The CDR3 nucleotides read TGCGCCAGCAGCCAAGACCCGGGACAGGGATCAGATACGCAGTATTTT. It translates to CASSQDPGQGSDTQYF.

This clone has a handful of counts. This chain uses TRBV5-4 with TRBJ2-5; 8 positions match TRBD2. This CDR3 has 16 amino acids. With 0 bases clipped from V and 4 bases from J, the junction kept 8 bases outside the gene matches. Germline values: CDR1 SGHNT, CDR2 YYREEE (reference sequence). The CDR3 region has the DNA TGTGCCAGCAGCTTGGGGAGCGGGAGAGCGGTAGAGACCCAGTACTTC. Translated, it gives CASSLGSGRAVETQYF.

In its sample, this clone was seen once. V gene TRBV7-9 combines with J gene TRBJ1-1; D might be TRBD1 (6 bases). This CDR3 is 14 amino acids long. Trimming shortened V by 5 bases and J by 0 bases, and 10 bases separated the two germline ends. Germline CDR1 is SEHNR and CDR2 is FQNEAQ (reference sequence). The CDR3 spells CASSRQELNTEAFF. CDR3 bases: TGTGCCAGCAGCCGACAGGAATTGAACACTGAAGCTTTCTTT.

Only a few counts were recorded for this clone. The chain carries TRBV7-9 and TRBJ2-1; a possible D gene is TRBD2 (6 bases). CDR1 and CDR2 (germline): SEHNR, FQNEAQ (reference sequence). The V end lost 3 bases, the J end lost 3 bases, and 9 bases lay between the germline ends. The CDR3 contains 14 residues. As DNA, the CDR3 is TGTGCCAGCAGCTTGGCCGGGGGCTACAATGAGCAGTTCTTC. Protein sequence: CASSLAGGYNEQFF.